This T cell receptor beta chain was recovered during a study of T-cell memory formation after mild COVID-19. Points from the study as a whole: Several responding clones turned up in pre-infection memory, indicating that cross-reactive memory may have taken part.

This clonotype has just a few counts. Its antigen is as yet unknown. TCRdb re-derived calls from the 5' RACE reads in MiXCR, one entry per CDR3 protein. Of 58,000 or so distinct CDR3 sequences in the sample, about a quarter are singletons; the top ten hold approximately 43%. This CDR3 has 14 amino acids. Per the germline V gene, CDR1 is SGHDT and CDR2 is YYEEEE. After removal of 8 bases from V and 2 bases from J, the junction contained 3 bases not matched to a gene. This clonotype was sampled from a man aged 18-30 years who had mild COVID-19 (a few samples of this study predate the infection). Cell type and time point are not known. This chain joins TRBV5-6 and TRBJ2-1; 11 bases agree with TRBD2. The sequenced material came from PBMCs or a T cell subset sorted from them (not recorded which). In DNA form, the CDR3 reads TGTGCCAGTACTAGCGGGGGACCCTACAATGAGCAGTTCTTC. Encoded protein: CASTSGGPYNEQFF.